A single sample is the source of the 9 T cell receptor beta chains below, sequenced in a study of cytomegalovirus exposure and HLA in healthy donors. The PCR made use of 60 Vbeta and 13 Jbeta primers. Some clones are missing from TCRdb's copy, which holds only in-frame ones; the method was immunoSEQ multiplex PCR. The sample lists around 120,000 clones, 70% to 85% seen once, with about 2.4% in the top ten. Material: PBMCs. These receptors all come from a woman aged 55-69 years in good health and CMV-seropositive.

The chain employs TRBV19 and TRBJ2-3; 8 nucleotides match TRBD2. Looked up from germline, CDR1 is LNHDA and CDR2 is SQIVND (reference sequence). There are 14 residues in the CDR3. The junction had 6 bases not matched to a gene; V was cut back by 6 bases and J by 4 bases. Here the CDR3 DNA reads TGTGCCAGTAGGCCAGCGGGGGTATCAGATACGCAGTATTTT. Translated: CASRPAGVSDTQYF. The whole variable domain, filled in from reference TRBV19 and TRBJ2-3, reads DGGITQSPKYLFRKEGQNVTLSCEQNLNHDAMYWYRQDPGQGLRLIYYSQIVNDFQKGDIAEGYSVSREKKESFPLTVTSAQKNPTAFYLCASRPAGVSDTQYFGPGTRLTVL.

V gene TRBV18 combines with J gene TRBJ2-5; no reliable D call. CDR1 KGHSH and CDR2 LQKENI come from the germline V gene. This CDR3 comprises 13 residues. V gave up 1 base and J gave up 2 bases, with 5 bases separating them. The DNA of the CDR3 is TGTGCCAGCTCACCACTGAGGCAAGAGACCCAGTACTTC. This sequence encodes CASSPLRQETQYF.

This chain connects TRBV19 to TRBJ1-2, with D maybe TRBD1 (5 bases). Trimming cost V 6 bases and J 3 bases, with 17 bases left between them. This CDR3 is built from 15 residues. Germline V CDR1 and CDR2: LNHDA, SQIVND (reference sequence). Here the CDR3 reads CASSQTRDLDYGYTF. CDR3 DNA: TGTGCCAGTAGCCAAACCAGGGATTTGGACTATGGCTACACCTTC. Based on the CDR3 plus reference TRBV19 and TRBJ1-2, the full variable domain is DGGITQSPKYLFRKEGQNVTLSCEQNLNHDAMYWYRQDPGQGLRLIYYSQIVNDFQKGDIAEGYSVSREKKESFPLTVTSAQKNPTAFYLCASSQTRDLDYGYTFGSGTRLTVV.

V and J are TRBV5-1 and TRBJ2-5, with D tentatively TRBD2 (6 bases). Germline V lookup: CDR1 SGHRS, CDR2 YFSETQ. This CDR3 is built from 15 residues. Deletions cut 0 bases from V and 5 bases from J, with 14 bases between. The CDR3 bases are TGCGCCAGCAGCTTGGGGCTAGACCGGGGGGAGACCCAGTACTTC. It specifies CASSLGLDRGETQYF.

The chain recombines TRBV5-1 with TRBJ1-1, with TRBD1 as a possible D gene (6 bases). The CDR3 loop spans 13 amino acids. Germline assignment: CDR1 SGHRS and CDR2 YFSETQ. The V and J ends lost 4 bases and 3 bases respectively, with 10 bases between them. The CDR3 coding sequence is TGCGCCAGCAGCCGGAACAGGGACACTGAAGCTTTCTTT. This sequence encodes CASSRNRDTEAFF.

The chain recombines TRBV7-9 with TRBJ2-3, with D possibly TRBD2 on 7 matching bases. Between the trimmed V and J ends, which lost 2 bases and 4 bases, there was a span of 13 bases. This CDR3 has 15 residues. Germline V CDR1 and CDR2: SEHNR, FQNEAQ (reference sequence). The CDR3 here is CASSLRGGGPDTQYF. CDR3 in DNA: TGTGCCAGCAGCTTAAGGGGGGGAGGGCCAGATACGCAGTATTTT.

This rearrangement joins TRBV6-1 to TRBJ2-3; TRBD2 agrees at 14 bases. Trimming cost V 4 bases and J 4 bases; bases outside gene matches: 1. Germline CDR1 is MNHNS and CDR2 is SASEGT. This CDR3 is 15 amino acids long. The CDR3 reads CASSATSGGADTQYF. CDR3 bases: TGTGCCAGCAGTGCGACTAGCGGGGGGGCAGATACGCAGTATTTT.

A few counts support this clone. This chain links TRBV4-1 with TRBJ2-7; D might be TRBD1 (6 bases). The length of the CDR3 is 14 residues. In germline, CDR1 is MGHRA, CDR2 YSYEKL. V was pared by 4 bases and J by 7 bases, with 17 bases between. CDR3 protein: CASSRGRDTREQYF. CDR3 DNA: TGCGCCAGCAGCCGGGGACGGGACACGAGGGAGCAGTACTTC.

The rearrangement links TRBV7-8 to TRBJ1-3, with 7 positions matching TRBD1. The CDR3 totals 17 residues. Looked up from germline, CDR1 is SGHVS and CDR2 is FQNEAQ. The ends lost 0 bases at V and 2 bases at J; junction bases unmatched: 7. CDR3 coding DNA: TGTGCCAGCAGCTTAGCCGGGACAGCAGTTCCTGGAAACACCATATATTTT. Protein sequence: CASSLAGTAVPGNTIYF. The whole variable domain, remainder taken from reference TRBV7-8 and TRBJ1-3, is GAGVSQSPRYKVAKRGQDVALRCDPISGHVSLFWYQQALGQGPEFLTYFQNEAQLDKSGLPSDRFFAERPEGSVSTLKIQRTQQEDSAVYLCASSLAGTAVPGNTIYFGEGSWLTVV.